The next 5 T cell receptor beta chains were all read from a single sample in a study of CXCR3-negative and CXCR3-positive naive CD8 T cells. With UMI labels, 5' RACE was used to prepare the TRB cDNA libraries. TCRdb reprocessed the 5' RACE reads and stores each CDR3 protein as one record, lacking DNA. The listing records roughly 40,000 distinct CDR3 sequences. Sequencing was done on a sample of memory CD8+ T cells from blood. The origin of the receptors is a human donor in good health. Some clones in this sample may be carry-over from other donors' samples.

The CDR3 spells CASREMNNEAFF. The chain carries TRBV6-2 or TRBV6-3 and TRBJ1-1. CDR3 length: 12 amino acids. Germline V CDR1 and CDR2: MNHEY, SVGEGT.

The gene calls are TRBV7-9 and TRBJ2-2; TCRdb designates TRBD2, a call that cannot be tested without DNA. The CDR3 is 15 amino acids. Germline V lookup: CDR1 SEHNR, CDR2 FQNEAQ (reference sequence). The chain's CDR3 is CASSQGLKNTGELFF.

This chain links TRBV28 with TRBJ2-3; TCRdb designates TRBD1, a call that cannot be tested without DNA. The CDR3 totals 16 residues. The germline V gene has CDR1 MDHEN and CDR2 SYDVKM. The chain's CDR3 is CASSSRDRVSTDTQYF.

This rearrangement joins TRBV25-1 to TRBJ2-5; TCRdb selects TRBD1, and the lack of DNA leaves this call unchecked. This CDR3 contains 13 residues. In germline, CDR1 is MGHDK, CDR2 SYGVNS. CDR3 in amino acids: CANLDRYQETQYF.

CDR3 sequence: CSVGGGGLRTDTQYF. This chain connects TRBV29-1 to TRBJ2-3; TCRdb's assignment of TRBD1 cannot be checked, as there is no DNA. CDR3 length equals 15 residues. Germline loops: CDR1 SQVTM, CDR2 ANQGSEA.